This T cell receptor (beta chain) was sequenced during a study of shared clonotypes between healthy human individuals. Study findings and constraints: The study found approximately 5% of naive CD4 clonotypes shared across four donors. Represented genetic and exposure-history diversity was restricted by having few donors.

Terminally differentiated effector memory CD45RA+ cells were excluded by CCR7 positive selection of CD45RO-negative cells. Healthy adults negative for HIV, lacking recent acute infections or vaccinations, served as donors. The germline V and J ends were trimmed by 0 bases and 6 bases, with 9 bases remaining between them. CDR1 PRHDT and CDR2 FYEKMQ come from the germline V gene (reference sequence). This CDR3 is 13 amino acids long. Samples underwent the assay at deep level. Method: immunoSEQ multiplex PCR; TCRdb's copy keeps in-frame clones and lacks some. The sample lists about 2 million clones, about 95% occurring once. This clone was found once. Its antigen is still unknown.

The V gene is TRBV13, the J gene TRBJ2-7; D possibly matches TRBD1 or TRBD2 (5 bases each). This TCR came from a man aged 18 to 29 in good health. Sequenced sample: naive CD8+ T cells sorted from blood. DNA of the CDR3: TGTGCCAGCAGCTTAGGGAGGGGATCCGAGCAGTACTTC. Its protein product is CASSLGRGSEQYF.